These 28 T cell receptor beta chains came from one sample sequenced in a study of blood T cell repertoires in COVID-19. Repertoires were generated with immunoSEQ multiplex PCR, while TCRdb's copy carries only in-frame clones and drops some. Seen here are under 200,000 clones, roughly 90% observed once, and the top ten hold 6.6%. Sequenced: PBMCs or T cells enriched from blood (not recorded which). The receptors originated from a woman aged 45-65 years who had recovered from COVID-19.

The J gene is TRBJ2-7, the V gene TRBV7-6; D is perhaps TRBD2 (5 bases). This CDR3 spans 15 amino acids. V dropped 2 bases and J dropped 2 bases, with 13 bases sitting between them. The germline V gene encodes CDR1 SGHVS and CDR2 FNYEAQ. The CDR3 region is CASSLHEGMTYEQYF. The CDR3 coding sequence is TGTGCCAGCAGCTTACACGAGGGCATGACCTACGAGCAGTACTTC. The variable domain in full, with the rest retrieved from reference TRBV7-6 and TRBJ2-7, is GAGVSQSPRYKVTKRGQDVALRCDPISGHVSLYWYRQALGQGPEFLTYFNYEAQQDKSGLPNDRFSAERPEGSISTLTIQRTEQRDSAMYRCASSLHEGMTYEQYFGPGTRLTVT.

The V call is TRBV2, the J call TRBJ1-5; D unclear. The length of the CDR3 is 11 residues. V was trimmed by 4 bases and J by 4 bases, leaving 2 bases between them. CDR1 and CDR2 (germline): SNHLY, FYNNEI. The CDR3 spells CASSVNQPQHF. The CDR3 DNA reads TGTGCCAGCAGTGTAAATCAGCCCCAGCATTTT. Full variable domain (missing parts from reference TRBV2 and TRBJ1-5): EPEVTQTPSHQVTQMGQEVILRCVPISNHLYFYWYRQILGQKVEFLVSFYNNEISEKSEIFDDQFSVERPDGSNFTLKIRSTKLEDSAMYFCASSVNQPQHFGDGTRLSIL.

V gene TRBV30 combines with J gene TRBJ1-2; D may be TRBD1 (6 bases). The V gene's germline CDR1 is GTSNPN and CDR2 SVGIG (reference sequence). This CDR3 comprises 14 residues. Trimming pared 0 bases from V and 2 bases from J, leaving 10 bases between. Written as DNA, the CDR3 is TGTGCCTGGAGTGTAGATACAGGGAACTATGGCTACACCTTC. It translates to CAWSVDTGNYGYTF.

The J gene is TRBJ1-2, the V gene TRBV3-1 (or the pseudogene TRBV3-2); D is possibly TRBD1 (6 bases). CDR1 is LGHDT, CDR2 YNNKEL, per germline (reference sequence). The CDR3 extends over 15 amino acids. Trimming pared 5 bases from V and 8 bases from J, leaving 21 bases between. This CDR3 is CASSGTMGLRIGYTF. The CDR3 DNA reads as TGTGCCAGCAGCGGGACAATGGGCCTCCGAATCGGCTACACCTTC.

The gene calls are TRBV5-1 and TRBJ2-1, with a tentative D call TRBD1 (5 bases). The V and J ends lost 5 bases and 8 bases respectively, with 14 bases between them. The CDR3 runs to 13 residues. From germline, CDR1 is SGHRS and CDR2 YFSETQ. The CDR3 spells CASRQGPLHEQFF. For the CDR3, the DNA is TGCGCCAGCAGGCAGGGCCCTCTACATGAGCAGTTCTTC.

The chain uses TRBV6-5 and TRBJ2-5; possibly TRBD2 for D (5 bases). Germline CDR1 is MNHEY and CDR2 is SVGAGI. This CDR3 comprises 13 residues. V dropped 6 bases and J dropped 5 bases, with 13 bases sitting between them. CDR3 nucleotide sequence: TGTGCCAGCAGCTCCCAATTAGCGGAGACCCAGTACTTC. It codes for CASSSQLAETQYF.

The CDR3 spells CASSRLAGAPGEQFF. CDR3 DNA: TGCGCCAGCAGTCGACTAGCGGGGGCCCCGGGAGAGCAGTTCTTC. V usage is TRBV10-2 and J usage is TRBJ2-1; 12 bases agree with TRBD2. CDR1 and CDR2 (germline): WSHSY, SAAADI. V was pared by 5 bases and J by 10 bases, with 9 bases of the junction left unmatched. The CDR3 is 15 amino acids.

This clone was detected only once. J is TRBJ1-6 and V is TRBV30; D unclear. The CDR3 is 13 residues long. The V and J ends lost 4 bases and 5 bases respectively, with 9 bases between them. The germline CDR1 and CDR2 sequences are GTSNPN and SVGIG (reference sequence). The CDR3 reads CAWKSQDNSPLHF. The CDR3, as DNA: TGTGCCTGGAAGAGTCAGGATAATTCACCCCTCCACTTT.

CDR3 loop: CASSFARGYGYTF. The CDR3 coding sequence is TGTGCCAGCAGTTTTGCCCGGGGCTATGGCTACACCTTC. The chain has TRBV27 and TRBJ1-2, with D unresolved. The germline V gene has CDR1 MNHEY and CDR2 SMNVEV (reference sequence). The CDR3 has 13 residues. V was trimmed by 3 bases and J by 4 bases, leaving 9 bases between them.

The chain links TRBV5-1 to TRBJ2-1; 12 nucleotides align to TRBD2. CDR1 is SGHRS, CDR2 YFSETQ, per germline. The trim removed 6 bases at V and 11 bases at J, leaving 9 bases unmatched. This CDR3 contains 14 residues. CDR3 sequence reads: CASKALAGGRKQFF. In nucleotides, the CDR3 is TGCGCCAGCAAGGCACTAGCGGGGGGTCGTAAGCAGTTCTTC. The variable domain in full, completed from reference TRBV5-1 and TRBJ2-1, reads KAGVTQTPRYLIKTRGQQVTLSCSPISGHRSVSWYQQTPGQGLQFLFEYFSETQRNKGNFPGRFSGRQFSNSRSEMNVSTLELGDSALYLCASKALAGGRKQFFGPGTRLTVL.

V and J are TRBV30 and TRBJ2-7, with a weak D call TRBD2 (6 bases). The germline CDR1 and CDR2 sequences are GTSNPN and SVGIG (reference sequence). CDR3 length: 13 residues. Trimming removed 8 bases from V and 0 bases from J, with 14 bases in between. CDR3 in amino acids: CATAGRLSYEQYF. CDR3 coding DNA: TGTGCCACGGCGGGACGCCTCTCCTACGAGCAGTACTTC.

The count of this clone is one. The chain uses TRBV4-2 and TRBJ2-1; 8 bases match TRBD2. The junction had 19 bases not matched to a gene; V was cut back by 0 bases and J by 15 bases. This CDR3 is 17 amino acids long. Germline V gene data show CDR1 as LGHNA and CDR2 as YNFKEQ. CDR3: CASSQDPGVAGTTDRFF. CDR3 nucleotides: TGTGCCAGCAGCCAAGATCCCGGGGTAGCGGGGACAACCGACCGGTTCTTC.

The chain links TRBV19 to TRBJ1-1, with D possibly matching TRBD1 (6 bases). The CDR3 has 20 amino acids. V lost 2 bases to trimming and J lost 0 bases, with 25 bases between them. CDR1 is LNHDA and CDR2 is SQIVND in the germline V gene (reference sequence). CDR3 in DNA: TGTGCCAGTAGTATATGGGGTCCGGTTGTGGGGGCGGTTCTGAACACTGAAGCTTTCTTT. This sequence encodes CASSIWGPVVGAVLNTEAFF. The variable domain in full, with the rest retrieved from reference TRBV19 and TRBJ1-1, is DGGITQSPKYLFRKEGQNVTLSCEQNLNHDAMYWYRQDPGQGLRLIYYSQIVNDFQKGDIAEGYSVSREKKESFPLTVTSAQKNPTAFYLCASSIWGPVVGAVLNTEAFFGQGTRLTVV.

The chain is built from TRBV2 and TRBJ1-2; TRBD1 agrees at 8 bases. Trimming cost V 6 bases and J 4 bases; bases outside gene matches: 7. The CDR3 runs 14 residues. CDR1 SNHLY and CDR2 FYNNEI come from the germline V gene. The CDR3 coding sequence is TGTGCCAGCAGGGATCAGGGGGCGCGCTATGGCTACACCTTC. Encoded protein: CASRDQGARYGYTF.

This chain joins TRBV11-3 and TRBJ2-7; a possible D gene is TRBD2 (5 bases). Trimming cost V 5 bases and J 6 bases, with 17 bases left between them. CDR3 length: 14 residues. Germline lookup yields CDR1 SGHNT and CDR2 YENEEA. The chain's CDR3 is CASSPGWRYGEQYF. In DNA, the CDR3 is TGTGCCAGCAGCCCGGGATGGCGGTACGGCGAGCAGTACTTC.

The chain couples TRBV2 to TRBJ2-7; TRBD2 aligns across 15 bases. Germline lookup yields CDR1 SNHLY and CDR2 FYNNEI. V lost 3 bases to trimming and J lost 4 bases; unmatched junction nucleotides: 1. The CDR3 has 15 residues. CDR3 protein: CASSEGTSGGYEQYF. The CDR3 DNA is TGTGCCAGCAGTGAGGGGACTAGCGGGGGGTACGAGCAGTACTTC.

The V call is TRBV7-3, the J call TRBJ2-1, with 7 bases fitting TRBD1. The CDR3 is 15 residues long. V shed 4 bases and J 3 bases; nucleotides not matched to a gene: 6. The germline gives CDR1 SGHTA, CDR2 FQGTGA. The CDR3 loop is CASSSYRDSYNEQFF. CDR3 bases: TGTGCCAGCAGCTCGTACCGGGACAGCTACAATGAGCAGTTCTTC. Combining the CDR3 with reference TRBV7-3 and TRBJ2-1 gives the whole variable domain GAGVSQTPSNKVTEKGKYVELRCDPISGHTALYWYRQSLGQGPEFLIYFQGTGAADDSGLPNDRFFAVRPEGSVSTLKIQRTERGDSAVYLCASSSYRDSYNEQFFGPGTRLTVL.

The chain recombines TRBV27 with TRBJ2-1; D perhaps matches TRBD1 (5 bases). This CDR3 has 14 residues. Trimming removed 5 bases from V and 6 bases from J, with 14 bases in between. Germline-derived CDR1 and CDR2 are MNHEY and SMNVEV (reference sequence). This CDR3 reads CASSPPGNGNEQFF. The CDR3 DNA reads as TGTGCCAGCAGTCCCCCAGGGAACGGCAATGAGCAGTTCTTC.

The V call is TRBV2, the J call TRBJ1-2; D not certain. The germline gives CDR1 SNHLY, CDR2 FYNNEI. V was shortened by 6 bases and J by 0 bases, with 11 bases between the two germline ends. The CDR3 extends over 14 amino acids. The CDR3: CASSEGVPNYGYTF. The CDR3, as DNA: TGTGCCAGCAGCGAGGGAGTACCTAACTATGGCTACACCTTC.

This rearrangement joins TRBV6-6 to TRBJ1-1, with 7 nucleotides matching TRBD1. This CDR3 contains 13 residues. Germline V gene data show CDR1 as MNHNY and CDR2 as SVGAGI (reference sequence). Unmatched junction bases numbered 2, after V lost 4 bases and J lost 3 bases. The CDR3 reads CASSLTGDTEAFF. CDR3 sequence (DNA): TGTGCCAGCAGTTTAACAGGGGACACTGAAGCTTTCTTT.

This chain uses TRBV7-2 with TRBJ1-1, with a weak D call TRBD1 (6 bases). The CDR3 is made up of 15 amino acids. V was clipped by 1 base and J by 0 bases, with 9 bases between them. The germline gives CDR1 SGHTA, CDR2 FQGNSA. The CDR3 loop reads CASSLGGRMNTEAFF. CDR3 coding DNA: TGTGCCAGCAGCTTAGGGGGGCGCATGAACACTGAAGCTTTCTTT.

The chain joins TRBV7-3 to TRBJ2-7; TRBD2 aligns across 7 bases. Germline V gene sequence: CDR1 SGHTA, CDR2 FQGTGA. The CDR3 consists of 13 residues. The J segment lost 4 bases and the V segment lost 5 bases, leaving 5 bases of the junction unmatched. The chain's CDR3 is CASSTLGGYEQYF. The CDR3 nucleotides read TGTGCCAGCAGCACCCTGGGGGGGTACGAGCAGTACTTC.

For this clone: Other DNA sequences within the sample encode an identical CDR3. This chain connects TRBV7-3 to TRBJ2-1, with 10 bases that match TRBD2. CDR1 SGHTA and CDR2 FQGTGA come from the germline V gene. Germline trimming cut 2 bases from V and 4 bases from J; bases unmatched to any gene: 2. This CDR3 has 15 amino acids. The CDR3: CASSLLAGAYNEQFF. Written as DNA, the CDR3 is TGTGCCAGCAGCTTACTAGCGGGGGCTTACAATGAGCAGTTCTTC.

The V call is TRBV5-6, the J call TRBJ2-1; D unresolved. Germline CDR1 is SGHDT and CDR2 is YYEEEE. V was cut by 4 bases and J by 9 bases, with 8 bases left in between. The CDR3 is made up of 11 amino acids. CDR3 sequence: CASSLEAEQFF. The CDR3 bases are TGTGCCAGCAGCCTTGAGGCTGAGCAGTTCTTC.

This clone occurred a few times. The chain recombines TRBV7-9 with TRBJ2-2; a possible D gene is TRBD1 (5 bases). Germline V CDR1 and CDR2: SEHNR, FQNEAQ (reference sequence). The V end was cut by 8 bases, the J end by 4 bases, with 8 bases between. The CDR3 has 12 residues. The chain's CDR3 is CASRTSTGELFF. The CDR3 nucleotides read TGTGCCAGCCGGACATCCACCGGGGAGCTGTTTTTT.

The genes are TRBV11-1 and TRBJ1-1; tentatively, D is TRBD1 (5 bases). V was cut by 1 base and J by 3 bases, with 9 bases left in between. Germline V lookup: CDR1 SGHAT, CDR2 FQDESV (reference sequence). The CDR3 extends over 14 amino acids. Here the CDR3 reads CASSLVLRDTEAFF. CDR3 DNA: TGTGCCAGCAGCTTAGTGCTCAGGGACACTGAAGCTTTCTTT.

The chain joins TRBV7-6 to TRBJ2-7; 7 nucleotides match TRBD2. Trimming at V came to 5 bases and at J to 3 bases, leaving 7 bases not matched to a gene. Germline V CDR1 and CDR2: SGHVS, FNYEAQ. The CDR3 is made up of 14 amino acids. CDR3 region: CASSREDVDYEQYF. The CDR3 DNA reads TGTGCCAGCAGCCGGGAGGATGTAGACTACGAGCAGTACTTC.

The chain uses TRBV10-3 and TRBJ1-5; D is ambiguous. The CDR3 is 14 amino acids. The ends were cut back, 3 bases at V and 6 bases at J, with 12 bases in the middle. Germline V CDR1 and CDR2: ENHRY, SYGVKD. CDR3: CAISERQVTQPQHF. The DNA of the CDR3 is TGTGCCATCAGTGAACGGCAGGTCACTCAGCCCCAGCATTTT.